This TCR beta chain was documented in a study of CD8 T cells in ankylosing spondylitis. Broader study findings: Within peripheral blood, clones linked to disease were CD8+ and relatively rare. Matched ankylosing spondylitis synovial fluid reportedly contained a significantly enriched population of disease-linked clones.

As the method for making TCR beta libraries, quantitative 5'-RACE with molecular barcodes was used. TCRdb re-called the 5' RACE reads through MiXCR, storing one row per CDR3 protein. The data show 200,000 to 300,000 distinct CDR3 sequences, roughly 10% seen once. The CDR3 is 14 amino acids. V was clipped by 5 bases and J by 3 bases, with 11 bases between them. From germline, CDR1 is MNHNS and CDR2 SASEGT. The sample holds many counts of this clonotype. Its antigen is as yet unknown. The rearrangement links TRBV6-1 to TRBJ1-5; perhaps TRBD1 as D (5 bases). Sequencing was performed on blood, either unsorted or a sorted T cell fraction (not recorded which). The receptor comes from a male donor with ankylosing spondylitis or in good health (not recorded which). The DNA for the CDR3 is TGTGCCAGCAGTCCCAGGGATTACAATCAGCCCCAGCATTTT. Its protein is CASSPRDYNQPQHF.